Presented here are 21 T cell receptor beta chains from one specimen sequenced in a study of T-cell memory formation after mild COVID-19. One entry per CDR3 protein, called by TCRdb with MiXCR from the 5' RACE reads. The table has roughly 100,000 distinct CDR3 sequences, around 12% seen once. Specimen: PBMCs or a T cell subset sorted from them (not recorded which). All receptors derive from an adult woman who had mild COVID-19 (a few samples of this study predate the infection). Cell type and time point are not known.

A few counts support this clonotype. The chain links TRBV12-3 or TRBV12-4 to TRBJ1-2; D unclear. Deletions cut 1 base from V and 3 bases from J, with 9 bases between. This CDR3 spans 14 amino acids. The CDR3 spells CASSLGGWYYGYTF. CDR3 DNA: TGTGCCAGCAGTTTAGGGGGATGGTACTATGGCTACACCTTC.

The rearrangement uses TRBV10-2 and TRBJ2-1, with D possibly called TRBD1 or TRBD2 (9 bases each). V was pared by 3 bases and J by 8 bases, with 29 bases between. Germline assignment: CDR1 WSHSY and CDR2 SAAADI. CDR3 length equals 19 residues. Here the CDR3 reads CASSDSGTGRIAGVDEQFF. In DNA form, the CDR3 reads TGCGCCAGCAGTGACTCCGGGACAGGGCGAATAGCGGGGGTGGATGAGCAGTTCTTC.

In its sample, this clonotype was seen a few times. The CDR3, as DNA: TGTGCCAGCAGCCACGACCCATACTATGGCTACACCTTC. Its protein product is CASSHDPYYGYTF. The V call is TRBV7-9, the J call TRBJ1-2; D is ambiguous. CDR1 and CDR2 from the germline V gene are SEHNR and FQNEAQ (reference sequence). Trimming took off 5 bases at V and 3 bases at J, with 10 bases between the two ends. CDR3 size: 13 residues. The variable domain in full, completed from reference TRBV7-9 and TRBJ1-2, reads DTGVSQNPRHKITKRGQNVTFRCDPISEHNRLYWYRQTLGQGPEFLTYFQNEAQLEKSRLLSDRFSAERPKGSFSTLEIQRTEQGDSAMYLCASSHDPYYGYTFGSGTRLTVV.

V and J are TRBV7-9 and TRBJ2-7, with 8 bases identical to TRBD2. Germline V gives CDR1 SEHNR, CDR2 FQNEAQ (reference sequence). This CDR3 is 19 amino acids long. With V trimmed by 1 base and J by 0 bases, 14 bases remained unmatched. CDR3 region: CASSLELGVGGTSSYEQYF. CDR3 DNA: TGTGCCAGCAGCTTAGAGTTGGGGGTTGGCGGGACTAGCTCCTACGAGCAGTACTTC.

This rearrangement joins TRBV5-4 to TRBJ2-3; D gene ambiguous. The CDR3 sequence is 16 residues long. Germline V CDR1 and CDR2: SGHNT, YYREEE (reference sequence). The germline V and J ends were trimmed by 0 bases and 2 bases, with 13 bases remaining between them. The CDR3 region is CASSLGRSLNTDTQYF. Written as DNA, the CDR3 is TGTGCCAGCAGCTTGGGGCGGTCTCTTAACACAGATACGCAGTATTTT.

This clonotype was seen repeatedly, ten times or more. The chain couples TRBV7-8 to TRBJ2-3, with 12 bases that match TRBD2. V shed 3 bases, J shed 4 bases, and the junction held 5 bases outside the gene matches. Germline values: CDR1 SGHVS, CDR2 FQNEAQ. CDR3 length: 16 amino acids. CDR3 amino acids: CASSFLLAGGPDTQYF. The CDR3 nucleotides are TGTGCCAGCAGCTTTCTCCTAGCGGGAGGGCCAGATACGCAGTATTTT.

This clonotype was seen a few times. This chain uses TRBV19 with TRBJ2-1; D tentatively reads TRBD1 or TRBD2 (5 bases each). V shed 6 bases and J shed 1 base, with 19 bases lying between them. CDR3 length: 17 residues. Germline V CDR1 and CDR2: LNHDA, SQIVND (reference sequence). The CDR3 bases are TGTGCCAGTAGCGAGGGGTTGGCCAGGTGGTCCTACAATGAGCAGTTCTTC. Translating it yields CASSEGLARWSYNEQFF.

The rearrangement joins TRBV7-6 to TRBJ2-2; TRBD2 matches 8 bases. This CDR3 is 14 amino acids long. CDR1 is SGHVS and CDR2 is FNYEAQ in the germline V gene. With V trimmed by 5 bases and J by 4 bases, 3 bases remained unmatched. The CDR3 is CASSDGGATGELFF. The CDR3 coding sequence is TGTGCCAGCAGCGACGGGGGGGCCACCGGGGAGCTGTTTTTT.

The sample holds a few counts of this clonotype. The CDR3 is CASSQDFFGETEAFF. The CDR3 DNA reads TGCGCCAGCAGCCAAGATTTTTTTGGTGAGACTGAAGCTTTCTTT. V is TRBV4-1 and J is TRBJ1-1; the D is unclear. Germline V gives CDR1 MGHRA, CDR2 YSYEKL. V lost 0 bases and J lost 5, with 13 bases in between. The CDR3 runs 15 residues.

This clonotype occurred a few times. This chain joins TRBV5-6 and TRBJ2-5, with a tentative D call TRBD2 (6 bases). The V end lost 0 bases, the J end lost 3 bases, and 9 bases lay between the germline ends. CDR3 length equals 14 residues. Germline CDR1 is SGHDT and CDR2 is YYEEEE. Written as DNA, the CDR3 is TGTGCCAGCAGCTTGGGTCCTAGCGAAGAGACCCAGTACTTC. This sequence encodes CASSLGPSEETQYF.

A single count supports this clonotype. At one end, the junction sequence differs from germline, possibly due to a read error. This rearrangement joins TRBV7-3 to TRBJ2-2; 10 bases line up with TRBD1. CDR1 and CDR2 (germline): SGHTA, FQGTGA. The CDR3 is 17 residues long. CDR3 protein: CAISLLGQGYDTGELFF. The DNA of the CDR3 is TGTGCCATCAGCTTACTGGGACAGGGGTACGACACCGGGGAGCTGTTTTTT.

There are a few counts of this clonotype. V is TRBV29-1 and J is TRBJ1-2, with a weak D call TRBD1 (5 bases). Germline V gene lookup returns CDR1 SQVTM and CDR2 ANQGSEA. This CDR3 spans 14 amino acids. Trimming left V 4 bases short and J 4 bases short, with 16 bases between. Written as DNA, the CDR3 is TGCAGCGTTGTAAGTTTCAGGGAACCCTATGGCTACACCTTC. The encoded protein is CSVVSFREPYGYTF.

This clonotype turned up a few times. The rearrangement joins TRBV6-2 or TRBV6-3 to TRBJ2-1; D remains unclear. The CDR3 runs 13 residues. Germline V gives CDR1 MNHEY, CDR2 SVGEGT. The ends were cut back, 8 bases at V and 2 bases at J, with 10 bases in the middle. Written as DNA, the CDR3 is TGTGCCAGCTCTAAGTACGCCTACAATGAGCAGTTCTTC. Encoded protein: CASSKYAYNEQFF.

This clonotype was counted between two and nine times. The chain is built from TRBV4-3 and TRBJ2-3; TRBD2 aligns across 10 bases. The germline CDR1 and CDR2 sequences are LGHNA and YSLEER. The CDR3 spans 17 residues. J was trimmed by 6 bases and V by 1 base; bases with no gene match: 10. The CDR3 nucleotides are TGCGCCAGCAGCCAAGTCTCTAGCGGGAGTTTTCCCGATACGCAGTATTTT. Translated, it gives CASSQVSSGSFPDTQYF.

The chain has TRBV5-1 and TRBJ1-4, with a tentative D call TRBD1 (5 bases). Germline loops: CDR1 SGHRS, CDR2 YFSETQ. The CDR3 runs to 14 residues. V was shortened by 4 bases and J by 8 bases, with 15 bases between the two germline ends. The CDR3 coding sequence is TGCGCCAGCAGCCTAGGGGAGGGAAACGAAAAACTGTTTTTT. This translates into CASSLGEGNEKLFF.

The rearrangement uses TRBV19 and TRBJ1-2; D is ambiguous. In germline, CDR1 is LNHDA, CDR2 SQIVND (reference sequence). CDR3 length: 16 amino acids. V lost 3 bases, J lost 4 bases, and 18 bases lay in between. The CDR3 bases are TGTGCCAGTAGTATGATGTCGGATGTTCTGGGCTATGGCTACACCTTC. This sequence encodes CASSMMSDVLGYGYTF.

The CDR3 DNA sequence: TGTGCCAGCAGCTTAGTGAGGGGTCACAATGAGCAGTTCTTC. Protein: CASSLVRGHNEQFF. V usage is TRBV7-9 and J usage is TRBJ2-1; TRBD1 or TRBD2 may be the D gene (5 bases each). The length of the CDR3 is 14 residues. Trimming stripped 1 base from V and 5 bases from J, with 9 bases between. Germline assignment: CDR1 SEHNR and CDR2 FQNEAQ (reference sequence).

Concerning this clonotype itself: The final CDR3 position lacks the conserved phenylalanine or tryptophan, pointing to a likely read error. J is TRBJ2-7 and V is TRBV2; maybe TRBD2 (5 bases). CDR3 length equals 14 residues. V dropped 5 bases and J dropped 5 bases, with 16 bases sitting between them. Per germline, CDR1 SNHLY and CDR2 FYNNEI. This chain's CDR3 is CASSQSGMGHEQYY. CDR3 DNA sequence: TGTGCCAGCAGTCAGTCGGGAATGGGTCACGAGCAGTACTAC.

The chain is built from TRBV7-2 and TRBJ1-5; D unclear. The CDR3 is made up of 12 amino acids. Germline V lookup: CDR1 SGHTA, CDR2 FQGNSA. Trimming pared 5 bases from V and 4 bases from J, leaving 6 bases between. The CDR3 nucleotides read TGTGCCAGCAGCCCCGATAATCAGCCCCAGCATTTT. Amino acid sequence: CASSPDNQPQHF.

This chain joins TRBV10-3 and TRBJ2-7, with D tentatively TRBD1 or TRBD2 (7 bases each). This CDR3 comprises 16 residues. Trimming took off 0 bases at V and 7 bases at J, with 19 bases between the two ends. Germline CDR1 reads ENHRY; CDR2 reads SYGVKD. The CDR3, as DNA: TGTGCCATCAGTGAGTCGGCCACAGGGGCAGCGGGGGAGCAGTACTTC. Its translation: CAISESATGAAGEQYF.

The chain employs TRBV19 and TRBJ2-7; D is undetermined. Germline assignment: CDR1 LNHDA and CDR2 SQIVND (reference sequence). V dropped 3 bases and J dropped 3 bases, with 12 bases sitting between them. CDR3 length: 14 residues. In nucleotides, the CDR3 is TGTGCCAGTAGTATCAAGGGCGGCTACTACGAGCAGTACTTC. Its translation is CASSIKGGYYEQYF.